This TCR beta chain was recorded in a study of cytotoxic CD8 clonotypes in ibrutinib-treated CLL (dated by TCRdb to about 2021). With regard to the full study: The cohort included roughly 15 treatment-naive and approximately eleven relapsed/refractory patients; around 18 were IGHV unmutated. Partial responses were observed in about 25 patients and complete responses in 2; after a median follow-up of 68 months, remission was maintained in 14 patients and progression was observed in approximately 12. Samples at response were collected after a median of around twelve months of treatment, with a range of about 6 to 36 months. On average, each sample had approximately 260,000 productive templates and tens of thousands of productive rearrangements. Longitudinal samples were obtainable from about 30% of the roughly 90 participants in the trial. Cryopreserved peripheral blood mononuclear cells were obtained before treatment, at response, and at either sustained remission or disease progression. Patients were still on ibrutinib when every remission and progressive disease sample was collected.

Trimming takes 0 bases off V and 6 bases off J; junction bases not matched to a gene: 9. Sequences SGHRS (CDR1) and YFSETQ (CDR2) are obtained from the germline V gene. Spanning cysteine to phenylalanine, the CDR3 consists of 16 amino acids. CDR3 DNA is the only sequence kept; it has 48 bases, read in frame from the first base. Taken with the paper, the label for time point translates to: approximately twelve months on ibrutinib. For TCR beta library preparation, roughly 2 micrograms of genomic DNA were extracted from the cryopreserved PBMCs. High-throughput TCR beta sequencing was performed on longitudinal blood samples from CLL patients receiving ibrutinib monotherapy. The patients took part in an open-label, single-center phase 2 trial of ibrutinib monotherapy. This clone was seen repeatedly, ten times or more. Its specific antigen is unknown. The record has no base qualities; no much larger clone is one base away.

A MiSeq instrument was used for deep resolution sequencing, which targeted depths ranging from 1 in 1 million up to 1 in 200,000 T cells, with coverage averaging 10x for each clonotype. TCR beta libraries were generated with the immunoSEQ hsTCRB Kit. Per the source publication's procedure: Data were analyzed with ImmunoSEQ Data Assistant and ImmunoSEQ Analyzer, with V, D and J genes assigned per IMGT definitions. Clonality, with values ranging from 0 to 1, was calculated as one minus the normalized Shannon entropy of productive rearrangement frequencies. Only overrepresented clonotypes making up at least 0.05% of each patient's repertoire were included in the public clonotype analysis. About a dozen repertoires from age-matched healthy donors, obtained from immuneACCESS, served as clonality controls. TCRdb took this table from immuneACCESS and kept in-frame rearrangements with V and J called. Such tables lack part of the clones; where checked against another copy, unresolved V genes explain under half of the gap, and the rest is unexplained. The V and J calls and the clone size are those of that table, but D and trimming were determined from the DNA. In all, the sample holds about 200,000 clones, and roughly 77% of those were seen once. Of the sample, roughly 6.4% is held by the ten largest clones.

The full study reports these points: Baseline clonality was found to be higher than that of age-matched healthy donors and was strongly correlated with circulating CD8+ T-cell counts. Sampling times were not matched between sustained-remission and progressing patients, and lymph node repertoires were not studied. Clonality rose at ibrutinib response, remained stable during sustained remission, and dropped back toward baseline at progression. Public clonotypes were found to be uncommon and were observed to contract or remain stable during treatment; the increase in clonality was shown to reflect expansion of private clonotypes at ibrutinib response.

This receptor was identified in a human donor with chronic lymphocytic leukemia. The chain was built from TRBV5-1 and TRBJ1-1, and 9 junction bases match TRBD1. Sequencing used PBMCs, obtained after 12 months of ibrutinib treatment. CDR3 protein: CASSLGTGARGSEAFF. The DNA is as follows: TGCGCCAGCAGCTTGGGGACAGGGGCGCGGGGGTCTGAAGCTTTCTTT.